This T cell receptor beta chain came from a study of blood T cells in healthy people across ages. About the research overall: In model experiments, template switching was able to capture about one barcoded beta molecule for every two T cells that were present.

Findings and limits, study-wide: Older age coincided with a roughly linear decline in TCR beta diversity per million T cells. For the donors, CMV status was unknown and possibly confounded expanded clonotype changes.

Total RNA, at least 5 micrograms per sample, was extracted from PBMCs. A word on this clonotype: Its specificity is unknown.

Alongside a J-beta primer mix, a sample-barcoded 5' primer served in a second PCR lasting roughly 6 to 12 cycles. TCRdb itself ran the 5' RACE reads through MiXCR, one entry per CDR3 protein. The data contain hundreds of thousands of distinct CDR3 sequences, approximately 21% of them singletons. The source material was blood. This TCR derives from a man aged 65 to 85 in good health.

Written as DNA, the CDR3 is TGTGCCAGCAGTGAACTGGGCGGGGGGCAGTACTTC. Protein: CASSELGGGQYF. V usage is TRBV2 and J usage is TRBJ2-7; 7 positions agree with TRBD2. The CDR3 has 12 amino acids. In germline, CDR1 is SNHLY, CDR2 FYNNEI. Losses at the gene ends were 2 bases for V and 9 bases for J; bases not matched to a gene: 4.